The 14 T cell receptor beta chains below were found in one sample sequenced in a study of T cell responses to AZD1222 COVID-19 vaccine. Profiling relied on immunoSEQ multiplex PCR, and the TCRdb table lists in-frame clones only, not all of them. The table has more than 50,000 clones, approximately 90% seen once. Specimen: peripheral blood, collected 28 days after the second AZD1222 dose. All receptors derive from an adult who received the AZD1222 COVID-19 vaccine.

This chain links TRBV30 with TRBJ1-3; D is uncertain. The V end lost 4 bases, the J end lost 4 bases, and 5 bases lay between the germline ends. Germline CDR1 is GTSNPN and CDR2 is SVGIG (reference sequence). CDR3 length: 11 residues. As DNA, the CDR3 is TGTGCCTGGATTCAAGGAAACACCATATATTTT. Translating it yields CAWIQGNTIYF.

This clone turned up a few times. The CDR3 loop reads CASSLDPGLQETQYF. The DNA for the CDR3 is TGTGCCAGCAGCTTAGATCCAGGGCTACAAGAGACCCAGTACTTC. The chain carries TRBV11-2 and TRBJ2-5; D possibly corresponds to TRBD1 (5 bases). The CDR3 spans 15 residues. Germline V gene sequence: CDR1 SGHAT, CDR2 FQNNGV. V lost 0 bases, J lost 2 bases, and 10 bases lay in between.

V gene TRBV28 combines with J gene TRBJ2-1; TRBD2 aligns across 9 bases. CDR1 MDHEN and CDR2 SYDVKM come from the germline V gene. This CDR3 spans 15 amino acids. Trimming took 7 bases from V and 9 from J; bases not matched to a gene: 13. In nucleotides, the CDR3 is TGTGCCAGCAAGTTAGGTGCGGGAGGGCCAGGTGAGCAGTTCTTC. The encoded protein is CASKLGAGGPGEQFF.

The V and J genes are TRBV4-1 and TRBJ1-4, with 11 nucleotides matching TRBD1. CDR1 and CDR2 (germline): MGHRA, YSYEKL. Unmatched junction bases numbered 6, after V lost 1 base and J lost 8 bases. The CDR3 extends over 16 amino acids. The CDR3 bases are TGCGCCAGCAGCCAAGTAGGACAGGGGGCACGAGAAAAACTGTTTTTT. Amino acids: CASSQVGQGAREKLFF.

The chain uses TRBV19 and TRBJ1-4, with D tentatively TRBD1 (6 bases). With 3 bases removed from V and 8 bases from J, the gap between germline ends came to 13 bases. This CDR3 is 14 amino acids long. Germline CDR1 reads LNHDA; CDR2 reads SQIVND (reference sequence). In DNA form, the CDR3 reads TGTGCCAGTAGTATCCCGCCGGGGGCCGAAAAACTGTTTTTT. Translated, it gives CASSIPPGAEKLFF.

This clone was picked up one time. The V call is TRBV28, the J call TRBJ2-1, with D possibly being TRBD1 or TRBD2 (5 bases each). The CDR3 totals 13 residues. V was clipped by 6 bases and J by 9 bases, with 15 bases between them. Germline CDR1 reads MDHEN; CDR2 reads SYDVKM. The CDR3 nucleotides are TGTGCCAGCAGCGGGGCTCGACGGGGTGAGCAGTTCTTC. Translating gives CASSGARRGEQFF.

The genes are TRBV7-8 and TRBJ1-2, with a possible D match to TRBD1 (6 bases). Germline loops: CDR1 SGHVS, CDR2 FQNEAQ. Trimming shortened V by 5 bases and J by 7 bases, and 20 bases separated the two germline ends. This CDR3 has 15 amino acids. The CDR3 sequence is CASSPPEGVIGGYTF. As DNA, the CDR3 is TGTGCCAGCAGCCCCCCAGAGGGGGTAATAGGTGGCTACACCTTC.

The chain carries TRBV20-1 and TRBJ2-1; 10 nucleotides agree with TRBD2. J lost 7 bases, V lost 3 bases, and 9 bases had no gene match. In germline, CDR1 is DFQATT, CDR2 SNEGSKA (reference sequence). CDR3 length: 15 amino acids. In DNA, the CDR3 is TGCAGTGCTAGTCCCCTAGCGGGAGAGGGTAATGAGCAGTTCTTC. It translates to CSASPLAGEGNEQFF.

The V gene is TRBV30, the J gene TRBJ2-7, with D unclear. This CDR3 contains 9 residues. V was trimmed by 6 bases and J by 4 bases, leaving 4 bases between them. Germline lookup yields CDR1 GTSNPN and CDR2 SVGIG (reference sequence). DNA for the CDR3: TGTGCCTGCCTTTACGAGCAGTACTTC. Translation gives CACLYEQYF.

The rearrangement joins TRBV2 to TRBJ2-3; a possible D gene is TRBD2 (6 bases). Trimming cost V 1 base and J 3 bases, with 8 bases left between them. The germline V gene encodes CDR1 SNHLY and CDR2 FYNNEI. The CDR3 has 14 amino acids. The DNA of the CDR3 is TGTGCCAGCAGTGAAGACGGGGGAACAGATACGCAGTATTTT. The encoded protein is CASSEDGGTDTQYF. Filled out from reference TRBV2 and TRBJ2-3, the complete variable domain reads EPEVTQTPSHQVTQMGQEVILRCVPISNHLYFYWYRQILGQKVEFLVSFYNNEISEKSEIFDDQFSVERPDGSNFTLKIRSTKLEDSAMYFCASSEDGGTDTQYFGPGTRLTVL.

The chain combines TRBV2 with TRBJ2-1; 9 positions match TRBD2. Losses at the gene ends were 9 bases for V and 6 bases for J; bases not matched to a gene: 12. CDR1 and CDR2 from the germline V gene are SNHLY and FYNNEI. The CDR3 loop spans 15 amino acids. The CDR3 DNA follows: TGTGCCAGTAAGCTACTAGCGGGCGCCCCCAATGAGCAGTTCTTC. Protein product: CASKLLAGAPNEQFF.

The chain recombines TRBV5-1 with TRBJ2-3, with D hard to call. Trimming left V 3 bases short and J 0 bases short, with 11 bases between. Per germline, CDR1 SGHRS and CDR2 YFSETQ. The length of the CDR3 is 15 residues. The CDR3 is CASSSTDPSTDTQYF. The CDR3 DNA sequence: TGCGCCAGCAGCTCTACCGATCCTAGCACAGATACGCAGTATTTT. The complete variable domain, with remaining parts taken from reference TRBV5-1 and TRBJ2-3, reads KAGVTQTPRYLIKTRGQQVTLSCSPISGHRSVSWYQQTPGQGLQFLFEYFSETQRNKGNFPGRFSGRQFSNSRSEMNVSTLELGDSALYLCASSSTDPSTDTQYFGPGTRLTVL.

V and J are TRBV28 and TRBJ1-1; 9 positions match TRBD1. Trimming took 8 bases from V and 0 from J; bases not matched to a gene: 7. This CDR3 has 15 amino acids. Germline V lookup: CDR1 MDHEN, CDR2 SYDVKM. The CDR3 nucleotides are TGTGCCAGCCCTCCCGGGACAGGGATGAACACTGAAGCTTTCTTT. Translation: CASPPGTGMNTEAFF. Combining the CDR3 with reference TRBV28 and TRBJ1-1 gives the whole variable domain DVKVTQSSRYLVKRTGEKVFLECVQDMDHENMFWYRQDPGLGLRLIYFSYDVKMKEKGDIPEGYSVSREKKERFSLILESASTNQTSMYLCASPPGTGMNTEAFFGQGTRLTVV.

The rearrangement joins TRBV10-3 to TRBJ1-2, with 9 bases matching TRBD1. This CDR3 spans 13 amino acids. V trimming: 5 bases; J trimming: 8 bases; junction bases outside the gene matches: 6. Per germline, CDR1 ENHRY and CDR2 SYGVKD. CDR3 region: CAISPNTGGGYTF. As DNA, the CDR3 is TGTGCCATCAGTCCAAATACAGGGGGCGGCTACACCTTC.